A single T cell receptor (beta chain) is shown here with its context. This record belongs to a study of blood T cell repertoires in COVID-19. The CDR3 length is 17 residues. Germline V gene data show CDR1 as LNHNV and CDR2 as YYDKDF (reference sequence). V lost 3 bases to trimming and J lost 5 bases; unmatched junction nucleotides: 13. Libraries were prepared by immunoSEQ multiplex PCR; TCRdb keeps only in-frame clonotypes and omits some of them. In the table there are about 250,000 clones, nearly 95% of which are singletons. The gene calls are TRBV15 and TRBJ2-3, with 8 bases fitting TRBD1. Input material: peripheral blood. This clonotype was obtained from a man aged 25 to 40 with COVID-19, enrolled during active disease. CDR3 nucleotide sequence: TGTGCCACCAGCAGGGAAAGCAGGGGGCGGCGTGGAGATACGCAGTATTTT. Translating it yields CATSRESRGRRGDTQYF.